These 16 T cell receptor beta chains originate from one sample sequenced in a study of T cells expressing NK-cell markers. TCRdb reprocessed the 5' RACE reads and reports one entry per CDR3 protein, with no DNA. The table for this sample gives over 120,000 distinct CDR3 sequences. The specimen sequenced was blood T cells: a sorted CD56 or NKG2C T cell subset, CD4+ or CD8+ T cells, or bulk PBMC T cells (not recorded which). These receptors originate from a man aged 18-30 years in good health.

The chain joins TRBV11-1 to TRBJ2-7; lacking DNA, the TRBD1 call made by TCRdb goes unchecked. This CDR3 spans 16 amino acids. CDR1 SGHAT and CDR2 FQDESV come from the germline V gene (reference sequence). The CDR3 loop reads CASSWASADSSYEQYF.

CDR3 sequence: CASSHRTSGKIQETQYF. This chain uses TRBV3-1 with TRBJ2-5; TCRdb selects TRBD2, and the lack of DNA leaves this call unchecked. This CDR3 is 17 amino acids long. Germline assignment: CDR1 LGHDT and CDR2 YNNKEL (reference sequence).

This CDR3 is CASSLLALGGHTEAFF. The V call is TRBV12-3 or TRBV12-4, the J call TRBJ1-1. CDR3 size: 16 residues.

The chain is built from TRBV6-5 and TRBJ1-3. This CDR3 has 15 amino acids. The germline CDR1 and CDR2 sequences are MNHEY and SVGAGI. The CDR3 is CASSYSRSSGNTIYF.

CDR3 sequence reads: CATSTKRQGVNTDTQYF. The chain couples TRBV24-1 to TRBJ2-3; TCRdb lists TRBD1, though no DNA is available to test this call. The germline gives CDR1 KGHDR, CDR2 SFDVKD. The CDR3 sequence is 17 residues long.

The genes are TRBV7-6 and TRBJ2-1; TCRdb returns TRBD2, unconfirmable since there is no DNA. The CDR3 contains 13 residues. Germline CDR1 SGHVS, CDR2 FNYEAQ. The CDR3 spells CASSSFSGREQFF. The full variable domain, rest sourced from reference TRBV7-6 and TRBJ2-1, is GAGVSQSPRYKVTKRGQDVALRCDPISGHVSLYWYRQALGQGPEFLTYFNYEAQQDKSGLPNDRFSAERPEGSISTLTIQRTEQRDSAMYRCASSSFSGREQFFGPGTRLTVL.

The chain combines TRBV12-3 or TRBV12-4 with TRBJ2-1; with no DNA, the TCRdb D assignment of TRBD1 cannot be verified. This CDR3 has 15 amino acids. CDR3 loop: CASIPSGLNHNEQFF.

CDR3 sequence: CASSSRTSGDTDTQYF. The V call is TRBV11-3, the J call TRBJ2-3; lacking DNA, the TRBD2 call made by TCRdb goes unchecked. Germline values: CDR1 SGHNT, CDR2 YENEEA. The CDR3 has 16 amino acids.

V usage is TRBV30 and J usage is TRBJ2-2; the TCRdb call, TRBD2, lacks DNA for checking. CDR3 length: 13 residues. Per germline, CDR1 GTSNPN and CDR2 SVGIG (reference sequence). The CDR3 loop reads CASGVSNTGELFF.

The chain couples TRBV19 to TRBJ2-3; TCRdb gives TRBD1 as the D gene, but with no DNA this cannot be confirmed. The CDR3 is made up of 16 amino acids. CDR1 is LNHDA and CDR2 is SQIVND in the germline V gene (reference sequence). CDR3 loop: CATLRPGAGSTDTQYF.

V and J are TRBV7-8 and TRBJ2-7; the TCRdb call, TRBD2, lacks DNA for checking. This CDR3 comprises 14 residues. Per germline, CDR1 SGHVS and CDR2 FQNEAQ. CDR3 amino acids: CASTHSGLLYEQYF.

V is TRBV3-1 and J is TRBJ2-3. CDR3 length equals 15 residues. CDR1 is LGHDT and CDR2 is YNNKEL in the germline V gene (reference sequence). The CDR3: CASSQDPMITDTQYF.

The V and J genes are TRBV7-9 and TRBJ2-7. The germline V gene has CDR1 SEHNR and CDR2 FQNEAQ (reference sequence). The CDR3 is 13 residues long. This CDR3 reads CASTKALGIEQYF.

This chain connects TRBV10-3 to TRBJ2-7; TCRdb calls TRBD1, which cannot be checked without DNA. The CDR3 sequence is 12 residues long. Germline V gene lookup returns CDR1 ENHRY and CDR2 SYGVKD. The CDR3 sequence is CAIRVSPYEQYF.

This chain links TRBV27 with TRBJ1-5; the TCRdb call, TRBD1, lacks DNA for checking. This CDR3 has 15 residues. CDR1 and CDR2 from the germline V gene are MNHEY and SMNVEV (reference sequence). CDR3 sequence reads: CASSLTGGDNQPQHF.

This chain joins TRBV25-1 and TRBJ1-1. The V gene's germline CDR1 is MGHDK and CDR2 SYGVNS. The CDR3 spans 15 residues. CDR3 loop: CASSEPRGGRTEAFF.